This T cell receptor (beta chain) stems from a study of Ad26.COV2.S vaccination and SARS-CoV-2 variants. Concerning this clone: Its antigen is still unknown.

Regarding treatment: around 19 received Ad26.COV2.S at low or high dose, single or two shots; roughly five received placebo; per-sample allocation not given. The investigators took samples on day 63 after the first vaccine or placebo injection. Clones were sequenced by immunoSEQ multiplex PCR, and TCRdb holds only the in-frame ones, with some missing. The table has some 520,000 clones, 70% to 90% seen once. General study results and limits: In vaccinated individuals, spike-specific CD8+ and CD4+ T cell responses reportedly displayed substantial breadth.

The CDR3 is made up of 14 amino acids. CDR1 is MNHEY and CDR2 is SVGAGI in the germline V gene. Trimming took 8 bases from V and 2 from J, leaving 15 bases between them. The chain joins TRBV6-5 to TRBJ1-2; a possible D gene is TRBD1 (5 bases). The source material was peripheral blood, sampled in a trial of Ad26.COV2.S vaccine versus placebo. The sequence was collected from a person between 18 and 59 years old who received the Ad26.COV2.S COVID-19 vaccine or a placebo. The CDR3 DNA reads as TGTGCCAGCGGGGCCCGAGCCCGGAACTATGGCTACACCTTC. Its translation: CASGARARNYGYTF.